This TCR beta chain was identified in a study of Tregs in tolerant kidney transplant recipients. Overall study findings and caveats: This study did not directly address biological reproducibility. Expanding Tregs on activated donor B cells appeared to best identify donor-specific TCRbeta clones.

Unstimulated Tregs (CD4+CD25+CD127-) and CD4+CD25- non-Tregs were sorted from PBMCs. Note on this clone: The antigen is unknown.

This table comes from immunoSEQ multiplex PCR, and its TCRdb copy is limited to in-frame clones, with some not included. The sample shows about 240,000 clones, roughly 80% of them seen only once. The sequencing sample was made of CD4+ T cells from blood. This sequence was found in a human donor in good health.

In DNA, the CDR3 is TGTGCCAGCATGGCGGACAGAGATCAGCCCCAGCATTTT. Protein sequence: CASMADRDQPQHF. The V gene is TRBV6-1, the J gene TRBJ1-5; possible D gene TRBD1, 6 bases. CDR1 is MNHNS and CDR2 is SASEGT in the germline V gene. Trimming left V 7 bases short and J 5 bases short, with 12 bases between. The CDR3 has 13 amino acids.